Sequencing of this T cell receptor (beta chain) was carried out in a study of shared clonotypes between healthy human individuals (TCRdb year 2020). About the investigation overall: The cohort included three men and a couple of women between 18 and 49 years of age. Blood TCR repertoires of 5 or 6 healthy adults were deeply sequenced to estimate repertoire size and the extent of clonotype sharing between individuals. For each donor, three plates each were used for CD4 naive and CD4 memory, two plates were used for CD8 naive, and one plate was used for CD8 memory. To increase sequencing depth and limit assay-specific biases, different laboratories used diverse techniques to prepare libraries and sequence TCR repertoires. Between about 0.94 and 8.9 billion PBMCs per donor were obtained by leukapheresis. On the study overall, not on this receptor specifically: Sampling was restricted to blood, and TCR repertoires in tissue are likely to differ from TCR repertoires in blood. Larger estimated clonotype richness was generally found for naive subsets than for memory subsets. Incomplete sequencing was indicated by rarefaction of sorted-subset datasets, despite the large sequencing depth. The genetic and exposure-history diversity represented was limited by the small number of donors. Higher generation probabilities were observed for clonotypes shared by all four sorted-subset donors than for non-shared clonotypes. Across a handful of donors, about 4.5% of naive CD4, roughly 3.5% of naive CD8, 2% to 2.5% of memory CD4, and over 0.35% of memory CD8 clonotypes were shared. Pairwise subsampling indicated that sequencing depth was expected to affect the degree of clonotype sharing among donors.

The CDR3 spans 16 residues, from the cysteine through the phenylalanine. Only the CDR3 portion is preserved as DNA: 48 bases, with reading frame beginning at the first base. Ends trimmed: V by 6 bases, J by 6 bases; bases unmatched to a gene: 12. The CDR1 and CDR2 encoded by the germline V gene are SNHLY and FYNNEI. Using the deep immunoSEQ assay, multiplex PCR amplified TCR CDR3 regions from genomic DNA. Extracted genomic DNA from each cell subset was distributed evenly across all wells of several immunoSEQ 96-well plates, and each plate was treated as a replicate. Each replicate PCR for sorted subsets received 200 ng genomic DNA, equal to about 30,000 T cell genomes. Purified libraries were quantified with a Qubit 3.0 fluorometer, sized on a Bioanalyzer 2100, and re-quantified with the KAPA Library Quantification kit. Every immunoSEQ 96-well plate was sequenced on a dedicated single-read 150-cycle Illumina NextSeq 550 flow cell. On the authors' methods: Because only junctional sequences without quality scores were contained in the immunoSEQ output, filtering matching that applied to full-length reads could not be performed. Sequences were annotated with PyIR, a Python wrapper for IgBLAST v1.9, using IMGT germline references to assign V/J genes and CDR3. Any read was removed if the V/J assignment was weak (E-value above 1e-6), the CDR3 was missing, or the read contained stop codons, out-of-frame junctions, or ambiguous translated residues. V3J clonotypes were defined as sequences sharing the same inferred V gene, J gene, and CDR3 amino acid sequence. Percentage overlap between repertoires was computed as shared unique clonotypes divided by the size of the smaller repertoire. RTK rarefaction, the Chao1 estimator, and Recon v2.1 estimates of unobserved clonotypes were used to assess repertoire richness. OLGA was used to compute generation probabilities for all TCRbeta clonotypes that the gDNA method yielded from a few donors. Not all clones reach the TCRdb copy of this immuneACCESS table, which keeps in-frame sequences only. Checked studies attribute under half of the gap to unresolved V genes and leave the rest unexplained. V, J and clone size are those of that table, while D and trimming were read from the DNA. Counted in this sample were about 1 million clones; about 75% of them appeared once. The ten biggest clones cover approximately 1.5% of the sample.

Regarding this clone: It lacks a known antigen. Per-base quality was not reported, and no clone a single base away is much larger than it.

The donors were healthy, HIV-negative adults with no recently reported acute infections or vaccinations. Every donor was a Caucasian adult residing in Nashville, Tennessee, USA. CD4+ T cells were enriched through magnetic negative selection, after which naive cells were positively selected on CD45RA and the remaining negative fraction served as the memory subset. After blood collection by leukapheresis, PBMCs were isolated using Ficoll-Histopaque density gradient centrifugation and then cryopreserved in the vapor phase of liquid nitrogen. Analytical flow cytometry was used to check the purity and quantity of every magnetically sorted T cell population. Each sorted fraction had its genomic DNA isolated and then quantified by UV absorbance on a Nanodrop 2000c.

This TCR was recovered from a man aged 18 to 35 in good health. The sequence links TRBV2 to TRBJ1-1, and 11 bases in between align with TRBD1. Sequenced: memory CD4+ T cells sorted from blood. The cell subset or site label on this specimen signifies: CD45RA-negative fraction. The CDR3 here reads CASRRPGQGGAAEAFF. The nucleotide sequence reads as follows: TGTGCCAGCAGACGTCCGGGACAGGGGGGTGCGGCTGAAGCTTTCTTT.